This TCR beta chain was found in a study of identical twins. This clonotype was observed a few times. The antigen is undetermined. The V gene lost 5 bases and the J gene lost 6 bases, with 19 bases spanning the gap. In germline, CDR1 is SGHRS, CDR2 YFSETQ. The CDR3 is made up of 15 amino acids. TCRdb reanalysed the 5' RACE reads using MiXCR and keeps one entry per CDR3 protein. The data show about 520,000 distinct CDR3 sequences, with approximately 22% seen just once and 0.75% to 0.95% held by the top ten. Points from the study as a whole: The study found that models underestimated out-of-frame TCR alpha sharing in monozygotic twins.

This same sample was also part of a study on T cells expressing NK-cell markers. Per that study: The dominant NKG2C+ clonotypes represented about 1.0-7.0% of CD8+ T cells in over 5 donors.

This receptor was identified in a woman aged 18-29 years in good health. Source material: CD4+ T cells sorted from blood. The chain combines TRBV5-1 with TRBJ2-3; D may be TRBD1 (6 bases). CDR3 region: CASREWGQEMDTQYF. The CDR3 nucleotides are TGCGCCAGCAGGGAGTGGGGACAAGAAATGGATACGCAGTATTTT. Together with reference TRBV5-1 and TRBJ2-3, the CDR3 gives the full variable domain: KAGVTQTPRYLIKTRGQQVTLSCSPISGHRSVSWYQQTPGQGLQFLFEYFSETQRNKGNFPGRFSGRQFSNSRSEMNVSTLELGDSALYLCASREWGQEMDTQYFGPGTRLTVL.